The present entry profiles one T cell receptor (beta chain) with its context. Its antigen remains unidentified. Per-base qualities were not stored, and no clone one base away is much larger. Participants in the prospective study were enrolled through a virtual design, were aged roughly 18 to 100 years, and lived in fewer than 30 United States geographic areas. In the prospective study, cohorts were assigned on the basis of participant-reported clinical history obtained from a screening survey and a study questionnaire. For ImmuneRACE Cohort 3, a participant was defined as recovered based on two consecutive negative NP/OP PCR tests, clearance by a healthcare professional, or resolution of symptoms. Each participant in the prospective study had whole blood, serum and a nasopharyngeal or oropharyngeal swab collected by mobile phlebotomists. Prospective study participants could optionally give additional blood draws and questionnaires over a 2-month period. Prospective study blood samples were shipped either frozen or at room temperature before DNA extraction.

The sample comes from a study of blood T cell repertoires in COVID-19 (dated by TCRdb to the early 2020s). For context, the study as a whole: The collaborator samples originated in the United States, Italy and Spain and spanned the acute and convalescent phases of COVID-19. The prospective study material was composed of cDNA or gDNA derived from T cells, B-cell-depleted T cells, or PBMCs. The dataset comprised deeply sampled blood TCRbeta repertoires from subjects exposed to, actively infected with, or recovered from COVID-19. The repertoires were released in a freely available public database intended as a resource for research on the immune response to SARS-CoV-2. Samples came from the ongoing ImmuneRACE study (first 160 participants) plus 1,254 subjects from 6 global collaborators. Nearly every sample came with metadata listing a de-identified subject ID, COVID-19 status, age in years and sex. Where available, HLA class I and class II types were obtained from metadata supplied by the sample provider rather than from assay-based typing.

TCRbeta CDR3 regions were amplified from genomic DNA by means of the immunoSEQ Assay, a bias-controlled multiplex PCR. Per the source publication's procedure: The number of nucleated cells in each sample was estimated from the amplification of reference gene primers within the assay. Sequence reads were collapsed and filtered to measure the absolute abundance of every unique TCRbeta CDR3 rearrangement. For each sample, productive Simpson clonality was calculated as the square root of Simpson's diversity index across productive rearrangements. TCRdb holds this immuneACCESS table with in-frame rearrangements only. Some clones are missing; in checked studies, unresolved V genes explain under half, and the rest has no known cause. Clonal size and the V and J genes are those of that table, whereas D and trimming came from the DNA. This sample gives about 130,000 clones in total; more than 75% of them show up just once. Of the sample, around 6% falls within the top ten clones.

The full study reports these points: The amount of clinical and demographic metadata varied by source and participant and was provided uncurated.

CDR3 length: 15 amino acids, cysteine to phenylalanine. Just the 45-base CDR3 DNA is kept, in frame starting at base 1. Clipping removes 5 bases from V and 0 bases from J, with 3 as the unmatched junction base count. CDR1 and CDR2 are drawn from the germline V gene (reference sequence): SGHNT, YYREEE. The source of this sequence is a woman aged 45-59 years who had recovered from COVID-19. The sample was PBMCs or T cells enriched from blood (not recorded which). The rearranged chain carries TRBV5-4 and TRBJ2-2, with 8 middle bases fitting TRBD1. The CDR3 region has the sequence CASRKGQANTGELFF. Here is the DNA: TGTGCCAGCAGAAAGGGACAGGCGAACACCGGGGAGCTGTTTTTT.